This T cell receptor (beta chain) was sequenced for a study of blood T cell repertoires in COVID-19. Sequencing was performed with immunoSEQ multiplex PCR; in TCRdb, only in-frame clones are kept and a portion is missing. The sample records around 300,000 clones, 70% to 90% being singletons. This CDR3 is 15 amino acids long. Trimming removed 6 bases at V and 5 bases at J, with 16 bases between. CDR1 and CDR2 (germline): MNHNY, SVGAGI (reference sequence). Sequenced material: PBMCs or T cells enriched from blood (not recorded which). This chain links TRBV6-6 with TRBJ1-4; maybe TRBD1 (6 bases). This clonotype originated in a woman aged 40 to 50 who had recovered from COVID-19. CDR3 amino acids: CASRTTGGINEKLFF. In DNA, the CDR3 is TGTGCCAGCAGAACGACAGGAGGCATAAATGAAAAACTGTTTTTT.